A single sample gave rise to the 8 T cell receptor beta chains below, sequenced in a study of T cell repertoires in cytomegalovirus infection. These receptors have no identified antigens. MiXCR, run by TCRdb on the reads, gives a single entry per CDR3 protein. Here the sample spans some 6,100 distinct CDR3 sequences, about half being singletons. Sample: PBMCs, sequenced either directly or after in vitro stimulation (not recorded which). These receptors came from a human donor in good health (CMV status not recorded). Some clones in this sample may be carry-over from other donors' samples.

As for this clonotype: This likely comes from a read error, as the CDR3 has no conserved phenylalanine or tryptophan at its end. CDR3 in amino acids: CASSFYLGKQFL. DNA of the CDR3: TGTGCCAGCAGTTTTTACCTGGGTAAGCAGTTCTTA. The chain joins TRBV28 to TRBJ2-1; D remains unclear. The CDR3 spans 12 residues. Trimming took off 3 bases at V and 11 bases at J, with 11 bases between the two ends. Germline CDR1 reads MDHEN; CDR2 reads SYDVKM.

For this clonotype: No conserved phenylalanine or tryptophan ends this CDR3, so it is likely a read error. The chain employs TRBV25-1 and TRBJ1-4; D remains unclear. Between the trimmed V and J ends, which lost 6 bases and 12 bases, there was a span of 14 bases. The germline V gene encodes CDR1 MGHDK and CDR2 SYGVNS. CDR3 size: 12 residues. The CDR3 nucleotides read TGTGCCAGCAGGCTAGGGCAAGACCAACTGTTTTTG. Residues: CASRLGQDQLFL.

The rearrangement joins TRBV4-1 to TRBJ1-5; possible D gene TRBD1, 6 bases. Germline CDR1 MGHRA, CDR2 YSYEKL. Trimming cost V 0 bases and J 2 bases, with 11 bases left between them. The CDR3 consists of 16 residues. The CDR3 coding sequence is TGCGCCAGCAGCCAAGATTGGGCAGGGGGCAATCAGCCCCAGCATTTT. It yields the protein CASSQDWAGGNQPQHF.

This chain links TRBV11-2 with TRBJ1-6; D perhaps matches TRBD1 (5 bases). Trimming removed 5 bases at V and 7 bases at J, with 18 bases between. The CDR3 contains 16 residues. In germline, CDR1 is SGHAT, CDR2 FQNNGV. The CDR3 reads CASSLLGATVNSPLHF. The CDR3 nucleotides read TGTGCCAGCAGCCTCCTTGGGGCGACAGTGAATTCACCCCTCCACTTT.

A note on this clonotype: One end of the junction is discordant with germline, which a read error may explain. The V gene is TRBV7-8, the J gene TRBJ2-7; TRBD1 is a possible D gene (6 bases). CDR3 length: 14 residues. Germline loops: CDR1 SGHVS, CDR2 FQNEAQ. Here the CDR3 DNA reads TGTGACAGAAGCTGGGACACCCCTGGCTACGAGCAGGACTTC. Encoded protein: CDRSWDTPGYEQDF.

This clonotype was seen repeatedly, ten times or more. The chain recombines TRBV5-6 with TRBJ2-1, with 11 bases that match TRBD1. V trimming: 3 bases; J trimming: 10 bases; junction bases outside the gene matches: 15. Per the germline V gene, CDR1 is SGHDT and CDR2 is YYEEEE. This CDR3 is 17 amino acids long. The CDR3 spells CASSSEIRGQGVGEQFF. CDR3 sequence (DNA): TGTGCCAGCAGCTCCGAGATCCGGGGACAGGGGGTGGGGGAGCAGTTCTTC.

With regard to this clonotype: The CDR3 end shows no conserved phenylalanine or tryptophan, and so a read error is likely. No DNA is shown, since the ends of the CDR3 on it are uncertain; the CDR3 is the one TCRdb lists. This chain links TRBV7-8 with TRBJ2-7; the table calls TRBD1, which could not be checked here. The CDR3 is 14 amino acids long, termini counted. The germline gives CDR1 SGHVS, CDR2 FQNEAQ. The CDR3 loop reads CASSWDPPCDERYC.

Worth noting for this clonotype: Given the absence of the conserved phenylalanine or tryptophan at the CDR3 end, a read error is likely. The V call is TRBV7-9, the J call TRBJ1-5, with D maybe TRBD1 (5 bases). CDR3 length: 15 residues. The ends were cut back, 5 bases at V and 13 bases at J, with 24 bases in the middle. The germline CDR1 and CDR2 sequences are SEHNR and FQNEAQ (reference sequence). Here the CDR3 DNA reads TGTGCCAGCAGCCCAGGGAGAGCTAGCAATCATACGCAGCATTGT. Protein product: CASSPGRASNHTQHC.